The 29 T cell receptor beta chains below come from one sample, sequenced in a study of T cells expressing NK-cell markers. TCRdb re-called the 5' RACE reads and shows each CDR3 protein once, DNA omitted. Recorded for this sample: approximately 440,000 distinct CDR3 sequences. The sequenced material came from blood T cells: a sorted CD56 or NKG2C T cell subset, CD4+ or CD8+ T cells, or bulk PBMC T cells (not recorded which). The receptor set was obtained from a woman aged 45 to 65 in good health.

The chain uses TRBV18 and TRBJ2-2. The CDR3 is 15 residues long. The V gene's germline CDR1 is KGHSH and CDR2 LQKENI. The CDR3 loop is CASSPRAGNTGELFF.

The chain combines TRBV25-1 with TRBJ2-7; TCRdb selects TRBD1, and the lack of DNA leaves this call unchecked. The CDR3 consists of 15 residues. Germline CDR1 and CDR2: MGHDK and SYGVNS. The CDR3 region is CASSEYGDRVYEQYF.

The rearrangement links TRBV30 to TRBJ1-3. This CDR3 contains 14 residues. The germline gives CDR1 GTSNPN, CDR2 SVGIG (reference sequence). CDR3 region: CAWSVERAGNTIYF.

This CDR3 is CASSQEEQRETQYF. The chain uses TRBV4-1 and TRBJ2-5. The CDR3 is made up of 14 amino acids. CDR1 is MGHRA and CDR2 is YSYEKL in the germline V gene.

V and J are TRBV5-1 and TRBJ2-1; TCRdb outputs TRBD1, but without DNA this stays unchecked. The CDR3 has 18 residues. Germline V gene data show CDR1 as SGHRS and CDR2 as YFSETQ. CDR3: CASSLGGDRGSPLNEQFF.

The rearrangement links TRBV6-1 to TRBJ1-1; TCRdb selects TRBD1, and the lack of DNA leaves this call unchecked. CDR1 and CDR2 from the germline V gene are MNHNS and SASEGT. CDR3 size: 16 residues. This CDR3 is CASREQGRPMNTEAFF.

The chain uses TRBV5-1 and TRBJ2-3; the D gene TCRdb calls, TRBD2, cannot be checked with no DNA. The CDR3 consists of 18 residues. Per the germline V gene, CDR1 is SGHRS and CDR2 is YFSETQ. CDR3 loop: CASSGTSGRAVGTDTQYF.

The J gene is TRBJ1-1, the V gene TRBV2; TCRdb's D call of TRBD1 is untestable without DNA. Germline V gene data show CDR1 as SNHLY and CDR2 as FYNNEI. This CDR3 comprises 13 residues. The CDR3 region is CASTLRHRTEAFF.

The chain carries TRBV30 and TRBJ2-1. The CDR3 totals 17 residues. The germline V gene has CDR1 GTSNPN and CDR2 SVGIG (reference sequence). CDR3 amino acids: CAWSVMTLSNSYNEQFF. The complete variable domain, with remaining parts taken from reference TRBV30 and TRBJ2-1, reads SQTIHQWPATLVQPVGSPLSLECTVEGTSNPNLYWYRQAAGRGLQLLFYSVGIGQISSEVPQNLSASRPQDRQFILSSKKLLLSDSGFYLCAWSVMTLSNSYNEQFFGPGTRLTVL.

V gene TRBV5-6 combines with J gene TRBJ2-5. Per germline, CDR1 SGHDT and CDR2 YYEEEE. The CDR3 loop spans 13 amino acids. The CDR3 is CASSSATQETQYF.

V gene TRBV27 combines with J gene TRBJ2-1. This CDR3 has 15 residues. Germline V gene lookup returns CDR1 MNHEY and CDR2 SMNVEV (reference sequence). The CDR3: CASSAFGMRRDEQFF.

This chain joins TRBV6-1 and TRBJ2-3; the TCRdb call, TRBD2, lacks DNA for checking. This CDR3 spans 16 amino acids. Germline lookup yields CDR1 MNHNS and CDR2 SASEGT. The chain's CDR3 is CASSSGSASSTDTQYF.

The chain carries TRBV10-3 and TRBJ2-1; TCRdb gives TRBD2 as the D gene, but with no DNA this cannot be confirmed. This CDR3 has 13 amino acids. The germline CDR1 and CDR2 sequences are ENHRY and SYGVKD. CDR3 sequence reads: CAISARADNEQFF.

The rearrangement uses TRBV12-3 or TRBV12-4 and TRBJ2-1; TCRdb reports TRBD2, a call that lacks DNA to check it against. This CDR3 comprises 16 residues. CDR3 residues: CASSRTTGLGNNEQFF.

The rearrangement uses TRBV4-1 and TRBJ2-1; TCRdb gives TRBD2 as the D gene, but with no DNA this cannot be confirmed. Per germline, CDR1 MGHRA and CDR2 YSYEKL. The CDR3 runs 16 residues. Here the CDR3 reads CASRRPGTRAHNEQFF.

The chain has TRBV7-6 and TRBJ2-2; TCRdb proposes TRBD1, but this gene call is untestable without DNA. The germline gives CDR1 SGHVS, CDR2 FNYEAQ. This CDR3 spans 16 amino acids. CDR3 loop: CASSRDRGRRTGELFF.

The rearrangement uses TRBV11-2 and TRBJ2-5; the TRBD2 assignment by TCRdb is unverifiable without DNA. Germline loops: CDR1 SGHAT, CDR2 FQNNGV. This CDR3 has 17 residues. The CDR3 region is CASSRYQTKPAQETQYF.

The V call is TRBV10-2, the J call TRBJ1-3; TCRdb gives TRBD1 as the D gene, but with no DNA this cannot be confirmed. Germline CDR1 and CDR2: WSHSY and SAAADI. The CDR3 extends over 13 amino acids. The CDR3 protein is CASGGGKGNTIYF.

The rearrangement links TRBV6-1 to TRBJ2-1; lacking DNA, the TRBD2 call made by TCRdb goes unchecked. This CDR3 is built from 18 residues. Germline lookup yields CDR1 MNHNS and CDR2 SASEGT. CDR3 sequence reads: CASSAGLGAEGGYNEQFF.

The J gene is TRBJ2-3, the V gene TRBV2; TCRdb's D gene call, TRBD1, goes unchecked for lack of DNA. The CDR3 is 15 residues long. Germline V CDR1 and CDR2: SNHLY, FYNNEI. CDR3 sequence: CASSEWQGTTDTQYF.

CDR3 amino acids: CASIDWDQPQHF. The chain employs TRBV6-5 and TRBJ1-5. Germline CDR1 MNHEY, CDR2 SVGAGI. This CDR3 spans 12 amino acids.

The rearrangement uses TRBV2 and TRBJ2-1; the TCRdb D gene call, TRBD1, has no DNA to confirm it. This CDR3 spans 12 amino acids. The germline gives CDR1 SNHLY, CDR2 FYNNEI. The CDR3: CASSFFGGEQFF.

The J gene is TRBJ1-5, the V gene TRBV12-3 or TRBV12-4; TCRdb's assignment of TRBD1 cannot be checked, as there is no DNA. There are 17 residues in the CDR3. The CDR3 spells CASSPGTGWVGNQPQHF.

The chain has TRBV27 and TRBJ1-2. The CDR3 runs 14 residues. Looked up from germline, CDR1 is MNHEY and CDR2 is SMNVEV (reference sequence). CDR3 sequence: CASSINVRARGYTF.

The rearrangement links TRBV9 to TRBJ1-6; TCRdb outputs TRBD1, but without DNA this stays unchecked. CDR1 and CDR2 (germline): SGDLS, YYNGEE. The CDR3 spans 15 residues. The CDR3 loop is CASSVRGQYNSPLHF.

CDR3 amino acids: CASRHPGLDYNEQFF. This chain joins TRBV6-5 and TRBJ2-1; TCRdb proposes TRBD2, but this gene call is untestable without DNA. Germline CDR1 MNHEY, CDR2 SVGAGI. The CDR3 is 15 amino acids.

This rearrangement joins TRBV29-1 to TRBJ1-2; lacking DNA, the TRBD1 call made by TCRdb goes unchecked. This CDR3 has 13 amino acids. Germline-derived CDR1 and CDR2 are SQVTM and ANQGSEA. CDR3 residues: CSVRDSHMRGYTF.

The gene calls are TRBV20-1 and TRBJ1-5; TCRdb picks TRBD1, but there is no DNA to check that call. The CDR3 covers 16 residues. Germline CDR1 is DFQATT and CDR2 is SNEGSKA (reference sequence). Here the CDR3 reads CSARTGTGGSGQPQHF.

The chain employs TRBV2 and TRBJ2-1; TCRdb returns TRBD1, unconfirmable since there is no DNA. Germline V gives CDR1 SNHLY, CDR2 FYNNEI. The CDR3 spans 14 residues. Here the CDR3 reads CASAGQNSYNEQFF.